The clone carrying this TCR beta chain occurred a few times. This specimen includes other DNA sequences encoding the same CDR3. From germline, CDR1 is SQVTM and CDR2 ANQGSEA. This CDR3 comprises 14 residues. Trimming shortened V by 1 base and J by 1 base, and 7 bases separated the two germline ends. The data belong to a study of shared clonotypes between healthy human individuals. Measured with immunoSEQ multiplex PCR; TCRdb has only the in-frame clones, and not every one. The table shows 450,000 to 650,000 clones, with around 76% occurring only once. The TCR sequence derives from a woman in her 40s in good health. Some clones in this sample may be carry-over from other donors' samples. Input material: PBMCs. The rearrangement joins TRBV29-1 to TRBJ1-4; D remains unclear. CDR3: CSVEGTGTNEKLFF. The CDR3 coding sequence is TGCAGCGTTGAAGGGACCGGAACTAATGAAAAACTGTTTTTT.